This TCR beta chain came from a study of T cells in Graves' hyperthyroidism and ophthalmopathy. Study observations and caveats: Ophthalmopathy stood apart from stable hyperthyroidism in a 13 V-J model. Most clonotypes expanded in the thyroid (above 0.001) were also present in blood.

This clonotype has just a few counts. Its cognate antigen is unknown. Researchers amplified the TCR beta CDR3 regions from RNA transcripts. In the first-round RT-PCR of the TCR CDR3, the HTBI primer set was used. A single record per CDR3 protein comes from TCRdb applying MiXCR to the multiplex PCR reads. The sample has about 290,000 distinct CDR3 sequences, roughly a fifth seen once. The authors took PBMCs from 10 ml fresh peripheral blood. The CDR3 consists of 15 residues. CDR1 SEHNR and CDR2 FQNEAQ come from the germline V gene (reference sequence). Trimming at V came to 3 bases and at J to 9 bases, leaving 5 bases not matched to a gene.

This sequence joins TRBV7-9 and TRBJ2-1; the match to TRBD2 covers 13 bases. This clonotype was sampled from a man aged 45-60 years with Graves' ophthalmopathy. The sequencing input was blood. The CDR3 spells CASSFTSGRGGEQFF. The CDR3 region has the DNA TGTGCCAGCAGCTTTACTAGCGGGAGGGGCGGTGAGCAGTTCTTC.